This T cell receptor (beta chain) is from a study of CD8 T cells in Susac syndrome. The CDR3 spans 14 residues. V was clipped by 0 bases and J by 1 base, with 3 bases between them. Germline V gives CDR1 MNHEY, CDR2 SMNVEV (reference sequence). Study-level findings and limits: Individuals included in the TCR sequencing and HLA analysis were acknowledged by the study to be relatively few in number.

As for this clonotype: Its antigen is as yet unknown.

Relapsing-remitting disease, either stable or active, was present in the multiple sclerosis controls, who were treatment-naive patients. TEMRA cells were enriched by FACS, while CD8+ and CD4+ T cells were obtained through a negative isolation that was performed magnetically. With random hexamers, 0.5 to 1 ug RNA was reverse transcribed. The authors amplified TCR beta CDR3 across 54 Vbeta and 13 Jbeta using immunoSEQ multiplex PCR. TCRdb called the immunoSEQ multiplex PCR reads again in MiXCR, with one record for every CDR3 protein. The sample includes about 300,000 distinct CDR3 sequences, roughly 84% of them seen just once.

Sample: CD8+ T cells from PBMCs. J is TRBJ2-2 and V is TRBV27, with no clear D. The sequence derives from a human donor with multiple sclerosis. CDR3 bases: TGTGCCAGCAGTTTATCATGGAACACCGGGGAGCTGTTTTTT. The encoded protein is CASSLSWNTGELFF.